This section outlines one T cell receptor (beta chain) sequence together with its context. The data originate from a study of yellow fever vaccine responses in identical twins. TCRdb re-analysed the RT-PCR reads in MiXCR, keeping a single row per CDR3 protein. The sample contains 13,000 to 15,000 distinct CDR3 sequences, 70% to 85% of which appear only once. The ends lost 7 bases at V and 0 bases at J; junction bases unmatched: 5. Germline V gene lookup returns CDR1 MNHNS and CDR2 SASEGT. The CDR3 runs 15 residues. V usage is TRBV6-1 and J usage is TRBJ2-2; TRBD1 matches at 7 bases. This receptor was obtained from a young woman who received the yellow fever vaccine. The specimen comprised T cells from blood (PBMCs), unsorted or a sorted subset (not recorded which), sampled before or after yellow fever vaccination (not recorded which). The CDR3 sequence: CASIRQGANTGELFF. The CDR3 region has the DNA TGTGCCAGCATCAGGCAGGGGGCGAACACCGGGGAGCTGTTTTTT.